The rows below give T cell receptor beta chains drawn from one sample of a study of blood T cells in healthy people across ages. TCRdb passed the 5' RACE reads through MiXCR, listing each CDR3 protein once. The top ten clones hold roughly 17% of a sample with roughly 900,000 distinct CDR3 sequences, more than 25% of them seen once. The sequenced sample was blood. All receptors come from a woman of 80 years or more in good health. Both conserved end residues are part of each CDR3. The order of the fields is D gene, V gene, J gene, clone size, CDR3 protein, CDR3 DNA. D genes are given only for firm matches. The listing skips clone size in some rows; elsewhere it reads once, few, many or a size class.

-	TRBV19	TRBJ2-6	-	CATSEGPGANVLTF	TGTGCCACTAGCGAAGGCCCAGGGGCCAACGTCCTGACTTTC
-	TRBV30	TRBJ1-2	-	CAWSGTHSNYGYTF	TGTGCCTGGAGTGGGACACACTCTAACTATGGCTACACCTTC
TRBD2	TRBV3-1	TRBJ2-1	many	CASRSSGGLYNEQFF	TGTGCCAGCAGGTCTAGCGGGGGGTTGTACAATGAGCAGTTCTTC
-	TRBV12-3/TRBV12-4	TRBJ2-3	few	CASSVDGMGPDTQYF	TGTGCCAGCAGCGTCGACGGGATGGGTCCAGATACGCAGTATTTT
-	TRBV30	TRBJ2-5	-	CAWSTGRETQYF	TGTGCCTGGTCGACAGGGAGGGAGACCCAGTACTTC
-	TRBV7-2	TRBJ2-3	many	CASSLMGLYTDTQYF	TGTGCCAGCAGCTTGATGGGACTTTACACAGATACGCAGTATTTT
-	TRBV28	TRBJ2-5	-	CASSLSGNRQETQYF	TGTGCCAGCAGTTTATCGGGGAACAGGCAAGAGACCCAGTACTTC
-	TRBV7-9	TRBJ2-1	many	CASSSQGAYNEQFF	TGTGCCAGCAGCTCACAGGGAGCCTACAATGAGCAGTTCTTC
-	TRBV4-3	TRBJ2-5	-	CASSQGIKGAEYNEQYF	TGCGCCAGCAGTCAAGGAATAAAAGGGGCGGAATACAATGAGCAGTACTTC
TRBD1	TRBV29-1	TRBJ1-5	few	CSVRTGVNQPQHF	TGCAGCGTTCGGACAGGGGTTAATCAGCCCCAGCATTTT
-	TRBV6-1	TRBJ1-2	-	CASSAGKHGYTF	TGTGCCAGCAGTGCAGGGAAGCATGGCTACACCTTC
TRBD2	TRBV20-1	TRBJ2-1	many	CSATTSGGANNEQFF	TGCAGTGCAACCACCAGCGGGGGGGCGAACAATGAGCAGTTCTTC
TRBD2	TRBV7-9	TRBJ2-7	-	CACSPRTSLNEQYF	TGTGCCTGCAGCCCCAGGACTAGCCTGAATGAGCAGTACTTC
TRBD1	TRBV18	TRBJ2-4	-	CASSPRTGENIQYF	TGTGCCAGCTCACCGCGGACAGGAGAAAACATTCAGTACTTC
-	TRBV11-2	TRBJ1-6	-	CASSLGDGLYNSPLHF	TGTGCCAGCAGCTTAGGGGACGGCCTCTATAATTCACCCCTCCACTTT
TRBD2	TRBV12-3/TRBV12-4	TRBJ2-3	-	CASSSPAGADTRYF	TGTGCCAGCAGTTCCCCCGCGGGAGCGGATACGCGGTATTTT